This entry lists 24 T cell receptor beta chains sequenced from one sample in a study of control samples from healthy donors and cancer patients. The assay was immunoSEQ multiplex PCR, and TCRdb's table has in-frame clones only and misses some. This table has approximately 100,000 clones, roughly 89% appearing once. Sample: blood. These receptors came from a man between 25 and 39 years old in good health.

The chain carries TRBV21-1 and TRBJ1-2; TRBD1 is the table's D call and was not checked against the DNA. TRBV21-1 is described as a pseudogene. This CDR3 has 15 amino acids. The CDR3 reads CASSKVGRANYGYTF. The CDR3 coding sequence is TGTGCCAGCAGCAAAGTGGGCCGCGCTAACTATGGCTACACCTTC.

The rearrangement links TRBV18 to TRBJ1-1; TRBD1 aligns across 7 bases. Germline CDR1 KGHSH, CDR2 LQKENI. This CDR3 contains 17 residues. The V gene end was trimmed by 2 bases and the J gene end by 0 bases; junction bases not matched to a gene: 9. The CDR3 spells CASSPLPRTGMNTEAFF. CDR3 nucleotide sequence: TGTGCCAGCTCACCATTACCAAGGACAGGAATGAACACTGAAGCTTTCTTT.

V usage is TRBV19 and J usage is TRBJ1-4, with a weak D call TRBD1 (5 bases). The CDR3 sequence is 13 residues long. The germline V gene has CDR1 LNHDA and CDR2 SQIVND (reference sequence). Trimming shortened V by 5 bases and J by 8 bases, and 12 bases separated the two germline ends. CDR3 sequence: CASSLTRGEKLFF. DNA of the CDR3: TGTGCCAGTAGTCTAACAAGGGGAGAAAAACTGTTTTTT.

The J gene is TRBJ1-5, the V gene TRBV2; D possibly corresponds to TRBD1 (6 bases). The germline CDR1 and CDR2 sequences are SNHLY and FYNNEI. Deletions cut 2 bases from V and 6 bases from J, with 14 bases between. The CDR3 length is 15 residues. CDR3 region: CASSERGGGRQPQHF. In nucleotides, the CDR3 is TGTGCCAGCAGTGAAAGGGGAGGGGGGCGTCAGCCCCAGCATTTT.

The chain joins TRBV21-1 to TRBJ2-1; the D call in the table, TRBD2, was not verified against the DNA. TRBV21-1 is a pseudogene locus. This CDR3 has 17 amino acids. CDR3 nucleotides: TGTGCCAGCCTAGGTTGCTCTCCCCTCAGCTCCTACAATGAGCAGTTCTTC. Protein product: CASLGCSPLSSYNEQFF.

The chain links TRBV3-1 (or the pseudogene TRBV3-2) to TRBJ2-5, with TRBD1 identical over 7 bases. Germline CDR1 and CDR2: LGHDT and YNNKEL (reference sequence). The CDR3 is 15 amino acids. Trimming cost V 1 base and J 5 bases; bases outside gene matches: 7. The CDR3 DNA follows: TGTGCCAGCAGCCAAGGGGCAGGGGGATCGGAGACCCAGTACTTC. Residues: CASSQGAGGSETQYF.

The CDR3 here is CASGSERTGTDTQYF. In DNA form, the CDR3 reads TGTGCTAGTGGTTCCGAAAGGACAGGCACAGATACGCAGTATTTT. The rearrangement links TRBV12-5 to TRBJ2-3; TRBD1 is a possible D gene (6 bases). The CDR3 totals 15 residues. Germline CDR1 LGHNT, CDR2 FRNRAP. V dropped 4 bases and J dropped 1 base, with 12 bases sitting between them.

This clone has just one count. The chain uses TRBV9 and TRBJ2-1; maybe TRBD2 (6 bases). This CDR3 is 14 amino acids long. Per the germline V gene, CDR1 is SGDLS and CDR2 is YYNGEE. V lost 0 bases and J lost 8, with 12 bases in between. The CDR3 is CASSVGIAEHEQFF. CDR3 in DNA: TGTGCCAGCAGCGTAGGGATAGCGGAACATGAGCAGTTCTTC. Together with reference TRBV9 and TRBJ2-1, the CDR3 gives the full variable domain: DSGVTQTPKHLITATGQRVTLRCSPRSGDLSVYWYQQSLDQGLQFLIQYYNGEERAKGNILERFSAQQFPDLHSELNLSSLELGDSALYFCASSVGIAEHEQFFGPGTRLTVL.

The chain joins TRBV28 to TRBJ2-5; D is uncertain. Trimming pared 5 bases from V and 5 bases from J, leaving 12 bases between. The CDR3 totals 13 residues. CDR1 is MDHEN, CDR2 SYDVKM, per germline. In DNA form, the CDR3 reads TGTGCCAGCAGTACCCATCCACTGGAGACCCAGTACTTC. It translates to CASSTHPLETQYF.

V gene TRBV2 combines with J gene TRBJ2-1, with a tentative D call TRBD2 (5 bases). V gave up 3 bases and J gave up 2 bases, with 8 bases separating them. Looked up from germline, CDR1 is SNHLY and CDR2 is FYNNEI. The CDR3 is 14 amino acids. CDR3 sequence reads: CASSEERTYNEQFF. CDR3 coding DNA: TGTGCCAGCAGTGAGGAGCGGACCTACAATGAGCAGTTCTTC.

The chain joins TRBV14 to TRBJ1-2; TRBD1 matches at 11 bases. Germline V CDR1 and CDR2: SGHDN, FVKESK. The CDR3 has 15 residues. V dropped 4 bases and J dropped 3; count of bases not matched to a gene: 4. CDR3 coding DNA: TGTGCCAGCAGCCCTTGGGACAGGGGGTACTATGGCTACACCTTC. As protein: CASSPWDRGYYGYTF.

V is TRBV18 and J is TRBJ1-1, with 12 bases matching TRBD1. Per germline, CDR1 KGHSH and CDR2 LQKENI. After removal of 5 bases from V and 0 bases from J, the junction contained 4 bases not matched to a gene. The CDR3 extends over 16 amino acids. The CDR3 region is CASSGDRGRMNTEAFF. The CDR3 nucleotides read TGTGCCAGCTCAGGGGACAGGGGGCGGATGAACACTGAAGCTTTCTTT.

This chain uses TRBV9 with TRBJ2-3; 7 bases match TRBD1. J gave up 6 bases and V 4 bases, and 14 bases lay outside the gene matches. This CDR3 is built from 16 residues. Germline V CDR1 and CDR2: SGDLS, YYNGEE. The CDR3 region has the DNA TGTGCCAGCAGCCGCCCCGGGACAGCCATGCAGGATACGCAGTATTTT. Translation gives CASSRPGTAMQDTQYF.

This chain links TRBV11-2 with TRBJ1-2; D not resolved. Germline CDR1 SGHAT, CDR2 FQNNGV. This CDR3 contains 13 residues. Trimming stripped 1 base from V and 5 bases from J, with 8 bases between. In DNA, the CDR3 is TGTGCCAGCAGCTTAGGAGGTTTATATGGCTACACCTTC. Its translation: CASSLGGLYGYTF.

The V and J genes are TRBV19 and TRBJ2-6; TRBD1 matches 8 bases. The CDR3 has 15 amino acids. Trimming at V came to 7 bases and at J to 2 bases, leaving 4 bases not matched to a gene. From germline, CDR1 is LNHDA and CDR2 SQIVND (reference sequence). The chain's CDR3 is CASKQGAAGANVLTF. The DNA of the CDR3 is TGTGCCAGTAAGCAGGGGGCGGCTGGGGCCAACGTCCTGACTTTC.

The chain couples TRBV13 to TRBJ2-2; D possibly uses TRBD1 or TRBD2 (5 bases each). Germline CDR1 PRHDT, CDR2 FYEKMQ (reference sequence). Deletions cut 4 bases from V and 6 bases from J, with 15 bases between. This CDR3 region has 15 residues. Written as DNA, the CDR3 is TGTGCCAGCAGCTCCCTTCACGTGGGGGCCGGGGAGCTGTTTTTT. It encodes CASSSLHVGAGELFF. Variable domain in full (rest from reference TRBV13 and TRBJ2-2): AAGVIQSPRHLIKEKRETATLKCYPIPRHDTVYWYQQGPGQDPQFLISFYEKMQSDKGSIPDRFSAQQFSDYHSELNMSSLELGDSALYFCASSSLHVGAGELFFGEGSRLTVL.

The J gene is TRBJ2-1, the V gene TRBV7-9; 10 bases fit TRBD2. The V segment lost 5 bases and the J segment 6 bases; nucleotides outside the gene matches: 16. The CDR3 is 18 residues long. CDR1 is SEHNR, CDR2 FQNEAQ, per germline (reference sequence). CDR3 residues: CASSPPWASGRGANEQFF. In DNA form, the CDR3 reads TGTGCCAGCAGCCCCCCCTGGGCTAGCGGGAGAGGGGCCAATGAGCAGTTCTTC.

The rearrangement links TRBV18 to TRBJ1-2; TRBD1 is a possible D gene (5 bases). V gave up 3 bases and J gave up 8 bases, with 13 bases separating them. The CDR3 totals 13 residues. Germline V gene data show CDR1 as KGHSH and CDR2 as LQKENI. CDR3 sequence: CASSPQGGEGYTF. The CDR3 coding sequence is TGTGCCAGCTCACCCCAGGGTGGCGAAGGCTACACCTTC.

This clone was observed a single time. The CDR3 DNA is TGTGCCAGCAGACTAGCGGGGGGCCAGGGAGATACGCAGTATTTT. Translating gives CASRLAGGQGDTQYF. The V gene is TRBV11-2, the J gene TRBJ2-3; TRBD2 aligns across 12 bases. The CDR3 contains 15 residues. Unmatched junction bases numbered 6, after V lost 6 bases and J lost 5 bases. The germline V gene has CDR1 SGHAT and CDR2 FQNNGV. Drawing the rest from reference TRBV11-2 and TRBJ2-3, the complete variable domain is EAGVAQSPRYKIIEKRQSVAFWCNPISGHATLYWYQQILGQGPKLLIQFQNNGVVDDSQLPKDRFSAERLKGVDSTLKIQPAKLEDSAVYLCASRLAGGQGDTQYFGPGTRLTVL.

This sequence joins TRBV2 and TRBJ2-7; no definite D call. Germline V gene lookup returns CDR1 SNHLY and CDR2 FYNNEI. The V end was cut by 2 bases, the J end by 5 bases, with 4 bases between. The CDR3 runs to 11 residues. The CDR3: CASSERDEQYF. CDR3 sequence (DNA): TGTGCCAGCAGTGAAAGGGACGAGCAGTACTTC.

The chain carries TRBV7-9 and TRBJ2-1, with D perhaps matching TRBD2 (5 bases). Germline CDR1 and CDR2: SEHNR and FQNEAQ (reference sequence). With 3 bases removed from V and 9 bases from J, the gap between germline ends came to 9 bases. CDR3 size: 12 residues. The CDR3 DNA reads TGTGCCAGCAGCTTCGCTAGCTTTGAGCAGTTCTTC. Translated: CASSFASFEQFF.

V is TRBV19 and J is TRBJ2-1; possible D gene TRBD1, 6 bases. The germline gives CDR1 LNHDA, CDR2 SQIVND (reference sequence). This CDR3 has 15 residues. V was shortened by 5 bases and J by 4 bases, with 15 bases between the two germline ends. CDR3 region: CASSVVQGPYNEQFF. The DNA of the CDR3 is TGTGCCAGTAGTGTAGTCCAGGGGCCTTACAATGAGCAGTTCTTC. Full variable domain (remainder filled in from reference TRBV19 and TRBJ2-1): DGGITQSPKYLFRKEGQNVTLSCEQNLNHDAMYWYRQDPGQGLRLIYYSQIVNDFQKGDIAEGYSVSREKKESFPLTVTSAQKNPTAFYLCASSVVQGPYNEQFFGPGTRLTVL.

The chain uses TRBV4-3 and TRBJ2-7, with 7 positions matching TRBD2. The V gene's germline CDR1 is LGHNA and CDR2 YSLEER. CDR3 length equals 17 residues. Trimming took 0 bases from V and 5 from J; bases not matched to a gene: 13. CDR3 protein: CASSQDLGDYLGNEQYF. The DNA for the CDR3 is TGCGCCAGCAGCCAAGATCTGGGGGACTACCTTGGGAACGAGCAGTACTTC.

This chain joins TRBV30 and TRBJ1-2; 10 bases are shared with TRBD1. Germline CDR1 and CDR2: GTSNPN and SVGIG (reference sequence). CDR3 length: 15 residues. Trimming took 1 base from V and 3 from J; bases not matched to a gene: 5. In nucleotides, the CDR3 is TGTGCCTGGAGTGACGGACAGGGGGGTCACTATGGCTACACCTTC. It is translated as CAWSDGQGGHYGYTF.